The rows below give T cell receptor beta chains drawn from one sample of a study of Ad26.COV2.S vaccination and SARS-CoV-2 variants. Data came from immunoSEQ multiplex PCR; TCRdb stores just in-frame clones and leaves some out. The sample shows 250,000 or so clones, around 90% of them seen only once. Sample: peripheral blood, taken in a trial of Ad26.COV2.S vaccine versus placebo. These receptors were collected from a person between 18 and 65 years old who received the Ad26.COV2.S COVID-19 vaccine or a placebo. The CDR3 runs from the conserved cysteine through the conserved F or W. A D gene is named only where the DNA matches it firmly. A row's size may be missing; if present it is once, few, many or a size class.

J gene | D gene | clone size | V gene | CDR3 protein | CDR3 DNA
TRBJ2-1 | NA | NA | TRBV7-9 | CASSLAVVNEQFF | TGTGCCAGCAGCCTTGCGGTGGTTAATGAGCAGTTCTTC
TRBJ1-5 | TRBD1 | NA | TRBV2 | CASREQGVSNQPQHF | TGTGCCAGCAGGGAGCAGGGGGTGAGCAATCAGCCCCAGCATTTT
TRBJ2-5 | NA | NA | TRBV5-4 | CASSAQGRGTQYF | TGTGCCAGCAGCGCGCAGGGGCGGGGGACCCAGTACTTC
TRBJ2-5 | TRBD2 | NA | TRBV30 | CAWTPGLALFGETQYF | TGTGCCTGGACTCCGGGACTAGCGCTTTTTGGGGAGACCCAGTACTTC
TRBJ2-5 | NA | NA | TRBV9 | CASSVGTQETQYF | TGTGCCAGCAGCGTCGGGACACAAGAGACCCAGTACTTC
TRBJ1-1 | NA | NA | TRBV19 | CASSIVGHTEAFF | TGTGCCAGTAGTATAGTAGGACACACCGAAGCTTTCTTT
TRBJ2-4 | NA | NA | TRBV19 | CASSLTMASLAKNIQYF | TGTGCCAGTAGTCTCACTATGGCGTCTCTAGCCAAAAACATTCAGTACTTC
TRBJ1-4 | NA | NA | TRBV19 | CASSPVAGVREKLFF | TGTGCCAGTAGTCCGGTCGCAGGGGTTAGGGAAAAACTGTTTTTT
TRBJ2-3 | TRBD1 | NA | TRBV5-1 | CASSEGQGAPDTQYF | TGCGCCAGCAGCGAGGGACAGGGGGCTCCCGATACGCAGTATTTT
TRBJ2-3 | TRBD2 | few | TRBV6-1 | CASSEAALAGGPNTQYF | TGTGCCAGCAGTGAAGCAGCGCTAGCGGGGGGGCCAAATACGCAGTATTTT
TRBJ2-1 | TRBD2 | NA | TRBV7-9 | CASSGTSGASYNEQFF | TGTGCCAGCAGCGGGACTAGCGGGGCCTCCTACAATGAGCAGTTCTTC
TRBJ2-3 | NA | NA | TRBV27 | CASSLSRPTDTQYF | TGTGCCAGCAGTTTATCGAGACCCACAGATACGCAGTATTTT
TRBJ1-6 | NA | NA | TRBV3-1/TRBV3-2 | CASSLQTAPLHF | TGTGCCAGCAGCCTCCAGACGGCACCCCTCCACTTT
TRBJ1-1 | NA | NA | TRBV30 | CAWSRGLTEAFF | TGTGCCTGGAGTCGGGGGCTCACTGAAGCTTTCTTT
TRBJ1-5 | NA | few | TRBV6-1 | CASSEWGRGGNNQPQHF | TGTGCCAGCAGTGAATGGGGCAGGGGAGGGAACAATCAGCCCCAGCATTTT
TRBJ2-1 | NA | NA | TRBV29-1 | CSVWDNEQFF | TGCAGCGTTTGGGACAATGAGCAGTTCTTC
TRBJ2-7 | TRBD2 | NA | TRBV10-3 | CAIMTPSGGPGQYF | TGTGCCATTATGACTCCCAGCGGGGGCCCCGGGCAGTACTTC
TRBJ2-2 | NA | NA | TRBV9 | CASSVAVSGELFF | TGTGCCAGCAGCGTAGCGGTCTCCGGGGAGCTGTTTTTT
TRBJ1-3 | TRBD1 | NA | TRBV19 | CASRPTGSSGNTIYF | TGTGCCAGTCGCCCGACAGGGAGCTCTGGAAACACCATATATTTT
TRBJ2-1 | NA | NA | TRBV18 | CASSPATSTNEQFF | TGTGCCAGCTCACCTGCGACTAGTACCAATGAGCAGTTCTTC
TRBJ2-3 | NA | once | TRBV7-9 | CASSSVGDTQYF | TGTGCCAGCAGCTCCGTTGGGGATACGCAGTATTTT
TRBJ1-6 | NA | few | TRBV27 | CASSFRGNSPLHF | TGTGCCAGCAGTTTCCGGGGAAATTCACCCCTCCACTTT
TRBJ2-5 | NA | NA | TRBV29-1 | CSVEDRGGRYQETQYF | TGCAGCGTTGAAGATAGGGGGGGCCGCTACCAAGAGACCCAGTACTTC
TRBJ2-1 | NA | NA | TRBV20-1 | CSAGGGPEQFF | TGCAGTGCGGGAGGTGGACCTGAGCAGTTCTTC
TRBJ2-7 | NA | few | TRBV27 | CASSLSPRGDHEQYF | TGTGCCAGCAGTTTATCTCCCAGGGGAGACCACGAGCAGTACTTC
TRBJ2-4 | NA | NA | TRBV3-1/TRBV3-2 | CASSLLGGAGPNIQYF | TGTGCCAGCAGCCTCCTAGGGGGGGCAGGACCAAACATTCAGTACTTC
TRBJ1-5 | NA | NA | TRBV9 | CASSVGTNQPQHF | TGTGCCAGCAGCGTAGGGACAAATCAGCCCCAGCATTTT
TRBJ2-7 | NA | NA | TRBV5-1 | CASSSTGNYEQYF | TGCGCCAGCAGCTCGACGGGGAACTACGAGCAGTACTTC
TRBJ2-1 | TRBD1 | NA | TRBV11-1 | CASSFSGTGGNEQFF | TGTGCCAGCAGCTTCTCCGGGACAGGGGGCAATGAGCAGTTCTTC
TRBJ2-3 | NA | NA | TRBV27 | CASSTTSVTDTQYF | TGTGCCAGCAGCACCACATCGGTCACAGATACGCAGTATTTT
TRBJ1-5 | TRBD1 | NA | TRBV19 | CASRTGGGSNQPQHF | TGTGCCAGTCGCACAGGGGGGGGATCCAATCAGCCCCAGCATTTT
TRBJ1-1 | NA | NA | TRBV6-5 | CASSYQGLYTEAFF | TGTGCCAGCAGTTACCAGGGTCTGTACACTGAAGCTTTCTTT
TRBJ1-1 | NA | NA | TRBV4-3 | CASKPSWGHDEAFF | TGCGCCAGCAAGCCAAGCTGGGGGCATGATGAAGCTTTCTTT
TRBJ1-5 | NA | once | TRBV6-1 | CASSEALGGGNQPQHF | TGTGCCAGCAGTGAAGCGCTTGGGGGGGGCAATCAGCCCCAGCATTTT
TRBJ1-1 | NA | few | TRBV10-3 | CAISEPGGLNTEAFF | TGTGCCATCAGTGAGCCTGGAGGACTAAACACTGAAGCTTTCTTT
TRBJ2-2 | NA | NA | TRBV7-8 | CASSRLSATGITGELFF | TGTGCCAGCAGCCGCCTGTCTGCGACGGGGATTACCGGGGAGCTGTTTTTT
TRBJ1-4 | TRBD1 | NA | TRBV7-9 | CASSLGDRVEKLFF | TGTGCCAGCAGCTTAGGGGACAGGGTCGAAAAACTGTTTTTT
TRBJ2-1 | TRBD2 | few | TRBV6-2/TRBV6-3 | CASSTIRVLAGVNNEQFF | TGTGCCAGCAGTACGATTAGGGTCCTAGCGGGAGTGAACAATGAGCAGTTCTTC
TRBJ1-2 | NA | NA | TRBV11-2 | CASSQNTANYGYTF | TGTGCCAGCAGCCAGAACACAGCTAACTATGGCTACACCTTC
TRBJ1-2 | TRBD1 | NA | TRBV3-1/TRBV3-2 | CASSQGTGGRNTF | TGTGCCAGCAGCCAGGGGACAGGGGGCAGGAACACCTTC
TRBJ2-3 | NA | NA | TRBV24-1 | CASSGPTDTQYF | TGTGCCTCCAGCGGCCCCACAGATACGCAGTATTTT
TRBJ1-2 | TRBD1 | NA | TRBV6-5 | CASSRTGTDYGYTF | TGTGCCAGCAGTCGTACCGGGACAGACTATGGCTACACCTTC